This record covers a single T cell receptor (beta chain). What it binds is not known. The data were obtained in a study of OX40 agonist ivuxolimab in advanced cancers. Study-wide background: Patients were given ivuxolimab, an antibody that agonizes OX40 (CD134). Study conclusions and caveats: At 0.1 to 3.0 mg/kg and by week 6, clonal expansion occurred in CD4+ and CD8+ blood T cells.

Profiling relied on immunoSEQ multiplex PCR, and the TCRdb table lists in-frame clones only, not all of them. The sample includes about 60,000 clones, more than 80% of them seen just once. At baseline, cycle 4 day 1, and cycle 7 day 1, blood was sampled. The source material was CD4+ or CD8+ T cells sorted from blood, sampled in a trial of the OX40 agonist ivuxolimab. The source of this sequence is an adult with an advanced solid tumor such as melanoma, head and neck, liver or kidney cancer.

The CDR3 sequence: CASSLDGRANEQFF. CDR3 nucleotide sequence: TGTGCCAGCAGCTTAGACGGCAGGGCTAATGAGCAGTTCTTC. V is TRBV7-9 and J is TRBJ2-1, with D tentatively TRBD1 (5 bases). The CDR3 totals 14 residues. Germline-derived CDR1 and CDR2 are SEHNR and FQNEAQ (reference sequence). V was clipped by 1 base and J by 7 bases, with 11 bases between them.